This T cell receptor beta chain was captured by sequencing in a study of T cell responses to AZD1222 COVID-19 vaccine. Turning to this clone: Its antigen is not known.

Study-level findings and limits: In a largely white British group with more females than males, clonal diversity was possibly underestimated.

Some clones are missing from TCRdb's copy, which holds only in-frame ones; the method was immunoSEQ multiplex PCR. There are under 150,000 clones in the sample; around 90% occur only once, and about 1.9% lies in the top ten. Second doses were pooled across both intervals (about 4 or about 12 weeks). This specimen was peripheral blood, taken 28 days after the second AZD1222 dose. The sequence was obtained from an adult who received the AZD1222 COVID-19 vaccine.

The DNA for the CDR3 is TGCAGCGTCCAACAGGGGATGAACACTGAAGCTTTCTTT. It specifies CSVQQGMNTEAFF. This chain connects TRBV29-1 to TRBJ1-1; TRBD1 agrees at 7 bases. This CDR3 contains 13 residues. Germline V gene sequence: CDR1 SQVTM, CDR2 ANQGSEA. Trimming cost V 6 bases and J 0 bases; bases outside gene matches: 4.